The clone carrying this T cell receptor beta chain showed up just a few times. The CDR3 sequence is 17 residues long. Germline V CDR1 and CDR2: LGHDT, YNNKEL (reference sequence). J was trimmed by 2 bases and V by 4 bases; bases with no gene match: 6. TCRdb recomputed calls from the RT-PCR reads with MiXCR, one row per CDR3 protein. Of about 540,000 distinct CDR3 sequences detected, approximately 15% appear once; the ten largest clones hold around 10%. The data are from a study of response to subunit inactivated influenza vaccine. This receptor was obtained from a man aged 45-65 years who received an inactivated influenza vaccine. V usage is TRBV3-1 and J usage is TRBJ2-1; 12 bases are shared with TRBD2. Material: PBMCs from blood, obtained about 12 days after vaccination. CDR3 loop: CASSPLAGGTTYNEQFF. The CDR3 nucleotides are TGTGCCAGCAGCCCGCTAGCGGGGGGGACCACCTACAATGAGCAGTTCTTC.